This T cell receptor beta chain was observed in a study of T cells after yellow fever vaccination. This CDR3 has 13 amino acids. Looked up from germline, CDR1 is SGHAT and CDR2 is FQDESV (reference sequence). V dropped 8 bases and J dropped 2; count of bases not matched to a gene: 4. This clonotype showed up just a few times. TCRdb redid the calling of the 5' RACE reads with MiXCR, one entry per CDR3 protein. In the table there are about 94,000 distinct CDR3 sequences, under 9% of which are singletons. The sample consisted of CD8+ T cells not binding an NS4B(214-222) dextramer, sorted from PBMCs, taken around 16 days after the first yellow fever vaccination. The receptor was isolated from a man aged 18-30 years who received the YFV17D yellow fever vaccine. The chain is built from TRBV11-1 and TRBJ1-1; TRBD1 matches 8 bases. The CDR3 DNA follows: TGTGCCAGCGCACAGGGGGGAAACACTGAAGCTTTCTTT. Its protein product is CASAQGGNTEAFF.